The clone carrying this T cell receptor (beta chain) has only a few counts. Its target is unknown. Sequencing was performed with immunoSEQ multiplex PCR; in TCRdb, only in-frame clones are kept and a portion is missing. The data contain 90,000 to 150,000 clones, around nine tenths of them singletons. This entry comes from a study of T cell responses to AZD1222 COVID-19 vaccine. General study points: Clonal diversity may have been underestimated, and the donors were mostly white British, with more females than males. With two AZD1222 doses given, Spike-specific TCR breadth and depth both rose. Targets within unmutated variant regions were reportedly found for nearly half of spike-specific TCRs.

The TCR sequence derives from an adult in good health. The sequenced sample was peripheral blood, obtained on day 0 of AZD1222 vaccination.

CDR3 sequence reads: CASSQGASGRADTYEQYF. In nucleotides, the CDR3 is TGCGCCAGCAGCCAAGGGGCTAGCGGGAGGGCCGATACCTACGAGCAGTACTTC. The chain combines TRBV4-1 with TRBJ2-7, with TRBD2 identical over 12 bases. The CDR3 runs 18 residues. Germline loops: CDR1 MGHRA, CDR2 YSYEKL. Trimming removed 1 base from V and 2 bases from J; junction bases left unmatched: 9.